The 9 T cell receptor beta chains listed next were all sequenced from one sample in a study of blood T cell repertoires in COVID-19. Generated by immunoSEQ multiplex PCR, the TCRdb table keeps only in-frame clones and is missing some. The sample records tens of thousands of clones, more than 75% being singletons. The sample taken for sequencing was peripheral blood. These receptor sequences come from a human donor in a cohort sampled during active COVID-19. The donor label of this sample is uncertain.

The chain links TRBV28 to TRBJ1-1, with D possibly matching TRBD1 (5 bases). The CDR3 loop spans 11 amino acids. Looked up from germline, CDR1 is MDHEN and CDR2 is SYDVKM. V lost 7 bases and J lost 5, with 8 bases in between. The DNA for the CDR3 is TGTGCCAGCATTGCAGGGACTGAAGCTTTCTTT. The encoded protein is CASIAGTEAFF.

V usage is TRBV27 and J usage is TRBJ1-5, with D perhaps TRBD1 (6 bases). CDR3 length: 14 residues. V was cut by 2 bases and J by 7 bases, with 12 bases left in between. Germline V gene lookup returns CDR1 MNHEY and CDR2 SMNVEV (reference sequence). CDR3: CASSLAPGVQPQHF. CDR3 DNA sequence: TGTGCCAGCAGTTTAGCCCCAGGGGTCCAGCCCCAGCATTTT.

This clone was seen a single time. The J gene is TRBJ1-3, the V gene TRBV4-1, with a possible D match to TRBD1 (6 bases). Germline-derived CDR1 and CDR2 are MGHRA and YSYEKL. The CDR3 has 15 residues. The germline V and J ends were trimmed by 0 bases and 7 bases, with 13 bases remaining between them. The CDR3 nucleotides are TGCGCCAGCAGCCAAGATCGCCCAGGGGTCAACACCATATATTTT. It specifies CASSQDRPGVNTIYF.

V is TRBV12-2 and J is TRBJ2-1; the table's D call, TRBD2, has no DNA check behind it. TRBV12-2 represents a pseudogene. This CDR3 has 16 amino acids. CDR3 DNA sequence: TGTGCAAGTCGCTTAGGGACTAGCGGGAGGAACAATGAGCAGTTCTTC. It codes for CASRLGTSGRNNEQFF.

This clone was seen just once. V usage is TRBV11-3 and J usage is TRBJ2-1; 15 bases are shared with TRBD2. The CDR3 totals 16 residues. The J segment lost 8 bases and the V segment lost 4 bases, leaving 6 bases of the junction unmatched. Germline V lookup: CDR1 SGHNT, CDR2 YENEEA. CDR3 bases: TGTGCCAGCAGCTCTGGGACTAGCGGGAGGAAGTATGAGCAGTTCTTC. This sequence encodes CASSSGTSGRKYEQFF.

For the CDR3, the DNA is TGTGCCAGCAGTAGCCTAGGTCTAGCGGCTTACAATGAGCAGTTCTTC. It encodes CASSSLGLAAYNEQFF. The chain uses TRBV28 and TRBJ2-1, with 7 bases lining up with TRBD2. V shed 5 bases and J 4 bases; nucleotides not matched to a gene: 11. CDR1 MDHEN and CDR2 SYDVKM come from the germline V gene. The CDR3 length is 16 residues.

This rearrangement joins TRBV30 to TRBJ1-1; D is possibly TRBD1 (6 bases). The V end lost 0 bases, the J end lost 7 bases, and 15 bases lay between the germline ends. This CDR3 spans 14 amino acids. Germline CDR1 and CDR2: GTSNPN and SVGIG (reference sequence). The CDR3 reads CAWSVTQGVNEAFF. The CDR3 bases are TGTGCCTGGAGTGTTACACAGGGAGTTAATGAAGCTTTCTTT.

The chain joins TRBV11-2 to TRBJ2-1; TRBD2 matches 8 bases. The CDR3 sequence is 14 residues long. J lost 9 bases, V lost 4 bases, and 8 bases had no gene match. Germline V CDR1 and CDR2: SGHAT, FQNNGV. The CDR3 reads CASSSGTRAGEQFF. The CDR3 nucleotides are TGTGCCAGCAGCTCAGGGACTAGAGCTGGTGAGCAGTTCTTC.

Details on this clone: Other DNA sequences in the sample encode the same CDR3. This chain connects TRBV18 to TRBJ2-5; 7 bases map to TRBD1. Per the germline V gene, CDR1 is KGHSH and CDR2 is LQKENI. J was trimmed by 4 bases and V by 3 bases; bases with no gene match: 2. The CDR3 extends over 13 amino acids. The CDR3 bases are TGTGCCAGCTCACCCGCAGGGGGAGAGACCCAGTACTTC. The encoded protein is CASSPAGGETQYF.